This T cell receptor beta chain emerged from a study of post-analysis software for immune sequencing data. In regard to this clonotype: The antigen remains undetermined.

Germline V gene data show CDR1 as SQVTM and CDR2 as ANQGSEA. Unmatched junction bases numbered 5, after V lost 3 bases and J lost 3 bases. This CDR3 has 13 residues. Tagging with unique molecular identifiers was a feature of the TCR beta cDNA libraries. One entry per CDR3 protein, called by TCRdb with MiXCR from the PCR reads. The sample consists of about 800,000 distinct CDR3 sequences, roughly 27% of them appearing once. Study-level points and caveats: Patients carried roughly five TRBV segments more frequently than controls did, and TRBV5-6, TRBV5-1 and TRBV20-1 were among them.

The chain is built from TRBV29-1 and TRBJ2-7; 7 bases agree with TRBD1. The clonotype comes from a girl between 5 and 17 years old with multiple sclerosis. Sequencing was performed on blood. The CDR3 nucleotides read TGCAGCGTTGAGGGGACAGCGGACTACGAGCAGTACTTC. Translation: CSVEGTADYEQYF.